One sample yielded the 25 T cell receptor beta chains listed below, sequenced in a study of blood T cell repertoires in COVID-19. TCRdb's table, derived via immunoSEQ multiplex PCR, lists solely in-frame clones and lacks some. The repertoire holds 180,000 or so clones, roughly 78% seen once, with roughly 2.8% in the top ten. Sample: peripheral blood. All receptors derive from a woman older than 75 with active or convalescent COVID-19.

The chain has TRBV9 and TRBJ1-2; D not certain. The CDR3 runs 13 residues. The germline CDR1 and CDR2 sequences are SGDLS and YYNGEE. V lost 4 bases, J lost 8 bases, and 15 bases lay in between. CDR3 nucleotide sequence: TGTGCCAGCAGCAACACCCAGACGGGGGGCTACACCTTC. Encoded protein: CASSNTQTGGYTF.

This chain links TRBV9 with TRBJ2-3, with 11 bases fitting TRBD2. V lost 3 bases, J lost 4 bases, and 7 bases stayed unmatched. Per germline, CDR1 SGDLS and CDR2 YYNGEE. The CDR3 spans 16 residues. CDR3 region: CASSALAGGIADTQYF. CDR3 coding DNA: TGTGCCAGCAGCGCGTTAGCGGGGGGGATTGCAGATACGCAGTATTTT.

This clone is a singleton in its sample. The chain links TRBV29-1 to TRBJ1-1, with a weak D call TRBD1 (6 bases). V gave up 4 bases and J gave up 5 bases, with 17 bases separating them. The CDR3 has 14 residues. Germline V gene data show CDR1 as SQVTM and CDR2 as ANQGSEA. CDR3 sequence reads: CSVVGGPPKTEAFF. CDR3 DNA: TGCAGCGTTGTAGGGGGTCCTCCTAAGACTGAAGCTTTCTTT.

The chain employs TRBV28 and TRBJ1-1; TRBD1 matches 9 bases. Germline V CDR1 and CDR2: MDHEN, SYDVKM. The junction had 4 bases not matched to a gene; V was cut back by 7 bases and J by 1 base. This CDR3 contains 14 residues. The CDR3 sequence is CASKPGQGNTEAFF. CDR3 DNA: TGTGCCAGCAAACCGGGACAGGGGAACACTGAAGCTTTCTTT.

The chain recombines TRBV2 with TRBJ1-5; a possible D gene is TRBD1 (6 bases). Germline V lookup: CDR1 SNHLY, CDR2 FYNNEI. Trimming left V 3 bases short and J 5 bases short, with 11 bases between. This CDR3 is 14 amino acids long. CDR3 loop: CASSDRGRYQPQHF. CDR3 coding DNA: TGTGCCAGCAGTGACAGGGGACGGTATCAGCCCCAGCATTTT.

This chain's CDR3 is CATKGEVEKLFF. The CDR3 DNA sequence: TGTGCCACCAAGGGAGAAGTGGAAAAACTGTTTTTT. The rearrangement joins TRBV2 to TRBJ1-4; D not certain. V gave up 10 bases and J gave up 8 bases, with 14 bases separating them. This CDR3 has 12 residues. Germline-derived CDR1 and CDR2 are SNHLY and FYNNEI.

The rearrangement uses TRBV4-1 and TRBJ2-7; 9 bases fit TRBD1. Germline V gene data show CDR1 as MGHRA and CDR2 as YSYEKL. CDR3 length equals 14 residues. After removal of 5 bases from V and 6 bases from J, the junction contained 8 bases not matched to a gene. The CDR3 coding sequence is TGCGCCAGCAGCAGGGGACAGGGATCTGGCGAGCAGTACTTC. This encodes CASSRGQGSGEQYF.

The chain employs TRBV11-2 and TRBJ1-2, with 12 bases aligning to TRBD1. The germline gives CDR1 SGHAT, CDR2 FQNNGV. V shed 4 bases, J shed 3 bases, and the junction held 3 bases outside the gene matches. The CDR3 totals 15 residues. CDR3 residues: CASSSGTGGYYGYTF. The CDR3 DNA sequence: TGTGCCAGCAGCTCCGGGACAGGGGGCTACTATGGCTACACCTTC.

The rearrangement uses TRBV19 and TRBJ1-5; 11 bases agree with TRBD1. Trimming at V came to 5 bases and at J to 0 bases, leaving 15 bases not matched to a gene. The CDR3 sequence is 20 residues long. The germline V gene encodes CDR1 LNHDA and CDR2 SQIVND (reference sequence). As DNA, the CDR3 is TGTGCCAGTAGTTACGGGATTAGGACAGGGGGCACCTATAGCAATCAGCCCCAGCATTTT. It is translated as CASSYGIRTGGTYSNQPQHF.

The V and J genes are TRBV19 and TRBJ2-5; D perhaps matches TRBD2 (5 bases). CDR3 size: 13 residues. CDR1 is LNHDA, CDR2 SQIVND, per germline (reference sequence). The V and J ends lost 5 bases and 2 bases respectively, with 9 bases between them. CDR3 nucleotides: TGTGCCAGTAGTCCGGGGAGACAAGAGACCCAGTACTTC. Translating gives CASSPGRQETQYF.

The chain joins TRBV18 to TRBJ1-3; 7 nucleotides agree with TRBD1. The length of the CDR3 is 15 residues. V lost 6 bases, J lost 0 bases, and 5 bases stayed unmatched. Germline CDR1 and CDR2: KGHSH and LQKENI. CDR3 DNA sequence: TGTGCCAGCTCCCGAGACAGGGTCTCTGGAAACACCATATATTTT. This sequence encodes CASSRDRVSGNTIYF. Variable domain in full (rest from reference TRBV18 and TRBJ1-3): NAGVMQNPRHLVRRRGQEARLRCSPMKGHSHVYWYRQLPEEGLKFMVYLQKENIIDESGMPKERFSAEFPKEGPSILRIQQVVRGDSAAYFCASSRDRVSGNTIYFGEGSWLTVV.

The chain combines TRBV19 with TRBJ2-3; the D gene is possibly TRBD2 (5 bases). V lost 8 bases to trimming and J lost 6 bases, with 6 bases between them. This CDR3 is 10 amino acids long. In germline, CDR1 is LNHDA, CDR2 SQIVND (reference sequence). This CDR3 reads CASSSDTQYF. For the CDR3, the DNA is TGTGCCAGTTCTAGCGATACGCAGTATTTT.

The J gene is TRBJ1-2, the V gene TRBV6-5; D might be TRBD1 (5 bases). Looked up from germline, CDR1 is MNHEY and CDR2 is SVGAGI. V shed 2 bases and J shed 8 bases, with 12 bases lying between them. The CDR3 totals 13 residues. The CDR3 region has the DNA TGTGCCAGCAGTTACCCGACAGTTGACGGCTACACCTTC. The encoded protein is CASSYPTVDGYTF.

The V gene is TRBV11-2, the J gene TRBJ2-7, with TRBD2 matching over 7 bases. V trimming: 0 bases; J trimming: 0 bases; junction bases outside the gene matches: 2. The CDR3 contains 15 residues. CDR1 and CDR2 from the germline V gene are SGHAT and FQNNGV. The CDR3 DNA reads TGTGCCAGCAGCTTAGAGAGGACTAGCTCCTACGAGCAGTACTTC. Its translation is CASSLERTSSYEQYF.

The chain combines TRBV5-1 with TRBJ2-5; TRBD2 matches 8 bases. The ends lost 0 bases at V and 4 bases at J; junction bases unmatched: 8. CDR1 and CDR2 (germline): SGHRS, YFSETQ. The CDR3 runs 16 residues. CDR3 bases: TGCGCCAGCAGCTTGGCCCCGACTAGCGTTATAGAGACCCAGTACTTC. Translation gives CASSLAPTSVIETQYF.

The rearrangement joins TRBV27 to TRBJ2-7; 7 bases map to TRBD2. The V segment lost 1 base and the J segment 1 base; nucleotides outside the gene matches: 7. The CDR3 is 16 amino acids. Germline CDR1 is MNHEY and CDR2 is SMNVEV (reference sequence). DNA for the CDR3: TGTGCCAGCAGTTTATGGGCGAGCGGGGTTTCCTACGAGCAGTACTTC. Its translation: CASSLWASGVSYEQYF.

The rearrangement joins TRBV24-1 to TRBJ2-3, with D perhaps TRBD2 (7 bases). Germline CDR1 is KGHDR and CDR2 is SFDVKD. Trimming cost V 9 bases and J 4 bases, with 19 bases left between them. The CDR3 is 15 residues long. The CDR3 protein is CATGGRGGASDTQYF. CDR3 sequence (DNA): TGTGCCACCGGGGGTCGAGGGGGGGCCTCAGATACGCAGTATTTT.

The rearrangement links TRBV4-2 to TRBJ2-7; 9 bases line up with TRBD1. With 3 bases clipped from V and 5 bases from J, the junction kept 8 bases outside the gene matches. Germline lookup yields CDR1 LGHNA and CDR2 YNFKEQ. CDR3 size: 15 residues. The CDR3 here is CASSQGTGKTDEQYF. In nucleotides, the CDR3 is TGTGCCAGCAGCCAGGGGACAGGGAAGACCGACGAGCAGTACTTC.

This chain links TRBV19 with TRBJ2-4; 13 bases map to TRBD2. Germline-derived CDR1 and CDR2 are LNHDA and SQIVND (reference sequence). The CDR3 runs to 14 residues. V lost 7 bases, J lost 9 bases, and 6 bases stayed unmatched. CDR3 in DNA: TGTGCCAGTACCGGACTAGCGGGGGCTCTCATTCAGTACTTC. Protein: CASTGLAGALIQYF.

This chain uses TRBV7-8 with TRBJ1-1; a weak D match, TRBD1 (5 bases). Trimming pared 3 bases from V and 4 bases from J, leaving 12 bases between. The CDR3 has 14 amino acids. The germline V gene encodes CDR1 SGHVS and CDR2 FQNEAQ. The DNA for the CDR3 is TGTGCCAGCAGCTTTACGGGGGGTAGCACTGAAGCTTTCTTT. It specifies CASSFTGGSTEAFF.

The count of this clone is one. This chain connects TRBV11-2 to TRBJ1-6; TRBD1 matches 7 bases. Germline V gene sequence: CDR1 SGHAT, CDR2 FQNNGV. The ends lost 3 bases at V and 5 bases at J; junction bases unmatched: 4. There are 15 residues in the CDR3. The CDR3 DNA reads TGTGCCAGCAGCTTCGGGACAGCCAATAATTCACCCCTCCACTTT. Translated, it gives CASSFGTANNSPLHF.

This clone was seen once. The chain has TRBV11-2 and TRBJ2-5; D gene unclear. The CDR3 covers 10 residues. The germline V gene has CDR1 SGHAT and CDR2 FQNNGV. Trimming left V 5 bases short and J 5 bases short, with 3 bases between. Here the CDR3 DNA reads TGTGCCAGCAGCCGGGAGACCCAGTACTTC. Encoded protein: CASSRETQYF.

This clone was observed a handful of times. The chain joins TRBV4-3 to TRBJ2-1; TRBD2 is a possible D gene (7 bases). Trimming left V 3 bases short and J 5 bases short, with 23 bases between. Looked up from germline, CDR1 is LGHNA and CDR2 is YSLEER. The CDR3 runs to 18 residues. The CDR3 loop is CASSQHLGYGGTHNEQFF. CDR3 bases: TGCGCCAGCAGCCAGCATCTCGGATACGGGGGGACACACAATGAGCAGTTCTTC.

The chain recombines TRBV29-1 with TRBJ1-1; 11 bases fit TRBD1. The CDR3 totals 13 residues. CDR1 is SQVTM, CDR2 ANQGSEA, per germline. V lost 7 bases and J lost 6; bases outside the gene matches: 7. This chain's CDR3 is CSGEGQGDPEAFF. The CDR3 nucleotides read TGCAGCGGGGAGGGACAGGGGGACCCTGAAGCTTTCTTT.

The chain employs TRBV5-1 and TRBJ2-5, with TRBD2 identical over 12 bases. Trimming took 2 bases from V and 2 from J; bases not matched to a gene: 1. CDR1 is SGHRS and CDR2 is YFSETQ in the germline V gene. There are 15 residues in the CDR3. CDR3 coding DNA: TGCGCCAGCAGCTTCGGGACTAGCGGGCAAGAGACCCAGTACTTC. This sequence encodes CASSFGTSGQETQYF.